This T cell receptor (beta chain) was captured in a study of molecular identifiers for immune sequencing clone quantification (dated 2018 in TCRdb). Turning to the overall study: For a replicate experiment, RNA from roughly 20,000 or 100,000 naive CD8 T cells was divided into five aliquots, and four of the five aliquots were sequenced. This methods study used CD8 T cells to benchmark TCR RNA copy counting and molecular-identifier clustering-based TCR repertoire sequencing (MIDCIRS).

Libraries were constructed by PCR. For sequencing, a NextSeq 500 was employed. Preparation of bulk TCR libraries followed a previously described approach, with the TCR primers listed in Table S5. Total RNA was purified with the Qiagen AllPrep DNA/RNA kit. Before any analysis, reads coming from multiple sequencing runs of the same library were combined into one pool. Per the original workflow: Reads were retained only if the reads had an exact TCR constant sequence, and the retained reads were trimmed to 150 nt and grouped according to their 12-nt molecular barcodes. Reads in each barcode group were sub-clustered using a 15% Levenshtein threshold, and a quality-weighted consensus sequence was built for each RNA molecule. Non-functional sequences were discarded, and so were lower-count sequences lying one edit away from another sequence. Based on a fit of two negative binomial distributions, barcode sub-clusters having less than 20% of the maximum read count were discarded. In-frame beta chains were kept once TCRdb had trimmed the public reads at Q25 with fastp and called clones with MiXCR. Entries are consolidated by CDR3 protein sequence, retaining the most common genes and DNA. The V and J calls were not made by the authors but by TCRdb's processing. The sample contains 300,000 to 400,000 distinct CDR3 sequences, under 25% of them found a single time. The ten most abundant clones make up about 0.73% of the sample.

The full study reports these points: Highly expanded clone sizes could be underestimated if identical TCR molecules share a barcode. When barcode sub-clustering was not used, chimeric consensus sequences inflated TCR diversity, with chimeras reaching as high as 47%. In CMV-specific effector cells, over 99% of molecules were held by clones above 20 RNA copies, whereas under 1% of molecules were held by such clones in naive cells. Naive libraries contained spiked-in Jurkat TCR RNA (10 copies' worth), which is not part of the donor repertoire. Modeling gave around 3 recovered TCR RNA copies per cell versus approximately 10 by digital PCR, implying roughly 28% capture efficiency. A single cell's worth of spiked-in Jurkat TCR RNA was reported detectable even among 750,000 to 1,000,000 naive CD8 T cells.

This clonotype was seen repeatedly, ten times or more. Its target antigen remains unknown. Nothing much larger sits one base from this clone, and base qualities are not available. V is reduced by 3 bases and J by 4 bases, leaving a spacing of 12 bases between them. The cysteine opens and the phenylalanine closes a CDR3 of 14 amino acids. The DNA shown is the 42-base CDR3, in frame from base 1. Libraries of naive CD8 T cells were generated from about 19,000 to 1,100,000 sorted cells, with 10%, 30% or 50% of the purified RNA used. Naive CD8 T cells were FACS-sorted as CD8+CD4-CCR7+CD45RA+ on a BD FACSAria II into RLT Plus buffer. Roughly ten TCR copies' worth of Jurkat RNA were spiked into about 20,000-1,000,000 naive CD8 T cell samples to test detection sensitivity. Enrichment of CD8 T cells was done with RosetteSep CD8+ T Cell Enrichment Cocktail plus Ficoll-Paque, and ACK red cell lysis came afterward.

The rearranged chain carries TRBV12-3 or TRBV12-4 and TRBJ1-2; the D gene assignment is ambiguous. The sequencing sample was made of naive CD8+ T cells from blood, with Jurkat cell RNA spiked in. The cell subset or site label, as the study defines it: FACS-sorted CD8+CD4-CCR7+CD45RA+ naive T cells. The TCR originated in a human donor in good health. Some libraries in this study had Jurkat cell RNA spiked in. The CDR3 reads as follows: CASSFDSGAYGYTF. The sequenced DNA: TGTGCCAGCAGTTTTGATTCAGGCGCCTATGGCTACACCTTC.